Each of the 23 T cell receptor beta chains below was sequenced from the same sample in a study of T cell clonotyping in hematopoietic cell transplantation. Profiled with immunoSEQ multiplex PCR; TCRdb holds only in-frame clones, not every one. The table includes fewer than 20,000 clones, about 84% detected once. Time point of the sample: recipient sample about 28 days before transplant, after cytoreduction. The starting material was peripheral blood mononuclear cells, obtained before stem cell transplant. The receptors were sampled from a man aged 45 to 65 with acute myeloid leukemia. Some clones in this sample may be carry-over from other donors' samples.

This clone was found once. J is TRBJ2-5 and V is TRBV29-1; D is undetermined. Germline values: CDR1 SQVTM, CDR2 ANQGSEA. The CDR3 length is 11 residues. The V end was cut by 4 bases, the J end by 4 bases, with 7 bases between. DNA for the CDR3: TGCAGCGTTGGCCTGAGAGAGACCCAGTACTTC. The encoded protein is CSVGLRETQYF.

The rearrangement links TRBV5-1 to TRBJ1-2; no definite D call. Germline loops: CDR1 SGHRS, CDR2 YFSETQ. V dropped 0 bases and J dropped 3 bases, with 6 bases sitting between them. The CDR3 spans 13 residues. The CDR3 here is CASSLVGDYGYTF. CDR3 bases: TGCGCCAGCAGCTTGGTTGGGGACTATGGCTACACCTTC.

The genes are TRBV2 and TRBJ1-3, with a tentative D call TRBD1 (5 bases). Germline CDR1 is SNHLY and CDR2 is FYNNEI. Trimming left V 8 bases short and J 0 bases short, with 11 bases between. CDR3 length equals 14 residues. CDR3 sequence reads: CASGTASSGNTIYF. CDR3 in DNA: TGTGCCAGCGGGACTGCCAGCTCTGGAAACACCATATATTTT.

CDR3 DNA sequence: TGTGCCAGCAGTGAACGGAAAAGCCTTGAAGCTTTCTTT. Translating it yields CASSERKSLEAFF. The V and J genes are TRBV25-1 and TRBJ1-1; D gene uncertain. V was trimmed by 2 bases and J by 7 bases, leaving 11 bases between them. The CDR3 has 13 residues. The germline V gene has CDR1 MGHDK and CDR2 SYGVNS. Filled out from reference TRBV25-1 and TRBJ1-1, the complete variable domain reads EADIYQTPRYLVIGTGKKITLECSQTMGHDKMYWYQQDPGMELHLIHYSYGVNSTEKGDLSSESTVSRIRTEHFPLTLESARPSHTSQYLCASSERKSLEAFFGQGTRLTVV.

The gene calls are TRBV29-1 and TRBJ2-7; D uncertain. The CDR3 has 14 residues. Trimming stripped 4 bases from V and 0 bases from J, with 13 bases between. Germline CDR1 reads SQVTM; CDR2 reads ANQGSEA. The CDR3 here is CSVVIIFSSYEQYF. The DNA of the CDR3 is TGCAGCGTTGTAATCATCTTTTCCTCCTACGAGCAGTACTTC.

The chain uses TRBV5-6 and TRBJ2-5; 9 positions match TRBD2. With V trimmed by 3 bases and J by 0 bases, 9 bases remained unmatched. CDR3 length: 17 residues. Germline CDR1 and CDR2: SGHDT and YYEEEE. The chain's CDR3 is CASSSLAGEINQETQYF. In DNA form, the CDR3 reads TGTGCCAGCAGCTCATTAGCGGGAGAAATAAACCAAGAGACCCAGTACTTC.

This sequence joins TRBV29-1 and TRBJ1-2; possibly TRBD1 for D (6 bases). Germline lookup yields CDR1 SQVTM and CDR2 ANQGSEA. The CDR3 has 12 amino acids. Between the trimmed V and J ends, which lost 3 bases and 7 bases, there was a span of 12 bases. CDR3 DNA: TGCAGCGTTGATTCAGGGGCTGTTGGCTACACCTTC. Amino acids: CSVDSGAVGYTF.

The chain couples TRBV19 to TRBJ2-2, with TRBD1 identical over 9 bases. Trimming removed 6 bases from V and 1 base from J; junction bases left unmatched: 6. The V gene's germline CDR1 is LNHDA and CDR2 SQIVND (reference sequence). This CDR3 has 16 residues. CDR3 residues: CASRKPGQGNTGELFF. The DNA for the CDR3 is TGTGCCAGTAGGAAACCGGGACAGGGGAACACCGGGGAGCTGTTTTTT.

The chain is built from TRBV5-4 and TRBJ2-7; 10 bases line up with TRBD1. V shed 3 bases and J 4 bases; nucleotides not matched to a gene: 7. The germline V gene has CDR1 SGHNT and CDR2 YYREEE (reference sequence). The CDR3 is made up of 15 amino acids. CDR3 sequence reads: CASSWDGTGEYEQYF. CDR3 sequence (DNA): TGTGCCAGCAGCTGGGACGGGACAGGGGAATACGAGCAGTACTTC.

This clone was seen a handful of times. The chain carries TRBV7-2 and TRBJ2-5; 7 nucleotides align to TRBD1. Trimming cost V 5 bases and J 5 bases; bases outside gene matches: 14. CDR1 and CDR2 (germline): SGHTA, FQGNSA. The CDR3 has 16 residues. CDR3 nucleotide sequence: TGTGCCAGCAGCCCCCCTGTGGCAGGGGGTTCGGAGACCCAGTACTTC. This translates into CASSPPVAGGSETQYF.

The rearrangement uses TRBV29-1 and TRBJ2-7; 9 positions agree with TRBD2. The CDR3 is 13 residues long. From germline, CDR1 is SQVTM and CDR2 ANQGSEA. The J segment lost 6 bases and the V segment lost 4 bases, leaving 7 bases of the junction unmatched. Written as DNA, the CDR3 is TGCAGCGTTGGAGGTAGCGGGGGATCCGAGCAGTACTTC. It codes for CSVGGSGGSEQYF.

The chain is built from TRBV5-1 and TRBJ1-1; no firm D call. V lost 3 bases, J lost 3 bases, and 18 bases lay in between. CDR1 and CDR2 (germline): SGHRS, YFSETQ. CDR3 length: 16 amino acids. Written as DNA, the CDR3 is TGCGCCAGCAGCTCCCCACGGGGAACTGGGGACACTGAAGCTTTCTTT. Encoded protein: CASSSPRGTGDTEAFF.

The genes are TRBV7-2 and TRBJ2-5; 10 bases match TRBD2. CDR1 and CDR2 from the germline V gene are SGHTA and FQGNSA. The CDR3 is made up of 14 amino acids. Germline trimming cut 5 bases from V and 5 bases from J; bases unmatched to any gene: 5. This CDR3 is CASSIPTSGETQYF. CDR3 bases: TGTGCCAGCAGCATACCGACTAGCGGGGAGACCCAGTACTTC.

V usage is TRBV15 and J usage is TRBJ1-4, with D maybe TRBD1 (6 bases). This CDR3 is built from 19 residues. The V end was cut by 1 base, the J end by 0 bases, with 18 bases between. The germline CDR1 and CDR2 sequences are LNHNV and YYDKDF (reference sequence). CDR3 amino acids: CATSRGMYRASSTNEKLFF. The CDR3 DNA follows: TGTGCCACCAGCAGAGGGATGTACAGGGCCTCTTCAACTAATGAAAAACTGTTTTTT.

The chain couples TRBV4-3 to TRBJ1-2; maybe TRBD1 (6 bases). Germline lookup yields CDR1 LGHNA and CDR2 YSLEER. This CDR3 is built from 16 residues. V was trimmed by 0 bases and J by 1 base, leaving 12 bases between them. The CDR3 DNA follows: TGCGCCAGCAGCCAAGACGGGGGGGCGCGTAACTATGGCTACACCTTC. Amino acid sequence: CASSQDGGARNYGYTF.

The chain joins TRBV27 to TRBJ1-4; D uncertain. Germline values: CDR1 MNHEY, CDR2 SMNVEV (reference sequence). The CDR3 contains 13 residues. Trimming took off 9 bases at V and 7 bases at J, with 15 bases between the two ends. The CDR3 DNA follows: TGTGCCAGTTCCAGGAGGCCGGGTGAAAAACTGTTTTTT. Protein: CASSRRPGEKLFF.

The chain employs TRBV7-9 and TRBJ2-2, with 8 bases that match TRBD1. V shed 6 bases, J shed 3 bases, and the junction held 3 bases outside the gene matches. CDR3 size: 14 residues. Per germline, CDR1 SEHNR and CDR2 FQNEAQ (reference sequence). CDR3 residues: CASSSGQDTGELFF. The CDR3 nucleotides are TGTGCCAGCAGTTCGGGACAGGACACCGGGGAGCTGTTTTTT.

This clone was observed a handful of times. The CDR3 protein is CASSQDLGEKLFF. The CDR3 bases are TGCGCCAGCAGCCAAGATTTGGGAGAAAAACTGTTTTTT. The rearrangement joins TRBV4-3 to TRBJ1-4, with D uncertain. V dropped 0 bases and J dropped 8 bases, with 7 bases sitting between them. Per the germline V gene, CDR1 is LGHNA and CDR2 is YSLEER. The CDR3 covers 13 residues.

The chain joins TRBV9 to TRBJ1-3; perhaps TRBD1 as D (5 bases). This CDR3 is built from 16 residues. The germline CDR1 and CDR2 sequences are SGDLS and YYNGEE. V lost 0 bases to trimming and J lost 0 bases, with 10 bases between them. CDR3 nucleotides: TGTGCCAGCAGCGTAGAAGGACATTACTCTGGAAACACCATATATTTT. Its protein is CASSVEGHYSGNTIYF.

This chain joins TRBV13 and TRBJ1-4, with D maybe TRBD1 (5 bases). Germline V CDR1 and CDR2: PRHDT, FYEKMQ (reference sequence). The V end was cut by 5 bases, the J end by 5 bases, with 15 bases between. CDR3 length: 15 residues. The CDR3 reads CASSQATGLNEKLFF. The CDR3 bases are TGTGCCAGCAGCCAAGCAACGGGGCTGAATGAAAAACTGTTTTTT.

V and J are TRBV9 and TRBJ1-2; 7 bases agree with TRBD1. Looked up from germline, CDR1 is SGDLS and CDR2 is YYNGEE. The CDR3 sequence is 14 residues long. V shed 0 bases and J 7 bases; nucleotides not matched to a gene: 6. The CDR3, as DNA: TGTGCCAGCAGCGTAGGAACCAGGGGGTTTGGCTACACCTTC. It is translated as CASSVGTRGFGYTF.

In nucleotides, the CDR3 is TGTGCCAGCAGTTACCGAGGGACCCATTCACCCCTCCACTTT. Residues: CASSYRGTHSPLHF. V gene TRBV6-5 combines with J gene TRBJ1-6, with a possible D match to TRBD1 (5 bases). V was shortened by 2 bases and J by 8 bases, with 10 bases between the two germline ends. CDR3 length: 14 residues. Germline CDR1 reads MNHEY; CDR2 reads SVGAGI.

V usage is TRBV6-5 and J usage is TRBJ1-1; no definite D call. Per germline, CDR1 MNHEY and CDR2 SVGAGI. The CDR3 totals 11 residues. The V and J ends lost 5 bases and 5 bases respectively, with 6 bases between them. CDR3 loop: CASSTVTEAFF. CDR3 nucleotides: TGTGCCAGCAGTACGGTGACTGAAGCTTTCTTT.